What follows are 31 T cell receptor beta chains derived from one specimen sequenced in a study of blood T cell repertoires in COVID-19. Here immunoSEQ multiplex PCR was the method, and the copy in TCRdb shows in-frame clones only, minus some. The table includes around 380,000 clones, over 65% detected once. The sample taken for sequencing was peripheral blood. The receptor source for this set is a human donor with acute or convalescent COVID-19. The donor label of this sample is uncertain.

The gene calls are TRBV9 and TRBJ2-1; 10 nucleotides align to TRBD1. The CDR3 consists of 16 residues. Germline CDR1 reads SGDLS; CDR2 reads YYNGEE. V shed 3 bases and J 8 bases; nucleotides not matched to a gene: 11. The CDR3 DNA is TGTGCCAGCAGCGCCACCGGGACAGGGGATTTGTATGAGCAGTTCTTC. Translation gives CASSATGTGDLYEQFF. Filled out from reference TRBV9 and TRBJ2-1, the complete variable domain reads DSGVTQTPKHLITATGQRVTLRCSPRSGDLSVYWYQQSLDQGLQFLIQYYNGEERAKGNILERFSAQQFPDLHSELNLSSLELGDSALYFCASSATGTGDLYEQFFGPGTRLTVL.

This rearrangement joins TRBV18 to TRBJ2-5; TRBD1 matches at 7 bases. Germline CDR1 is KGHSH and CDR2 is LQKENI. V shed 3 bases, J shed 2 bases, and the junction held 3 bases outside the gene matches. This CDR3 spans 14 amino acids. CDR3 amino acids: CASSPQGQQETQYF. Written as DNA, the CDR3 is TGTGCCAGCTCACCGCAGGGACAGCAAGAGACCCAGTACTTC.

The table lists this clone with a count of one. V is TRBV28 and J is TRBJ2-1, with 8 nucleotides matching TRBD1. This CDR3 contains 15 residues. Germline lookup yields CDR1 MDHEN and CDR2 SYDVKM. V was clipped by 2 bases and J by 6 bases; unmatched bases: 6. CDR3 residues: CASSLGQGAINEQFF. In DNA form, the CDR3 reads TGTGCCAGCAGTTTAGGCCAGGGGGCGATCAATGAGCAGTTCTTC.

The chain couples TRBV19 to TRBJ1-1; D unclear. The CDR3 is 16 residues long. The ends were cut back, 5 bases at V and 3 bases at J, with 19 bases in the middle. Germline V lookup: CDR1 LNHDA, CDR2 SQIVND (reference sequence). The CDR3 DNA reads as TGTGCCAGTAGTCTTTTCTTCTCAGGTTCGCACACTGAAGCTTTCTTT. This encodes CASSLFFSGSHTEAFF.

The CDR3 region is CASSFGRQRTTDTQYF. The CDR3 nucleotides read TGTGCCAGCAGCTTCGGTCGACAGAGAACCACAGATACGCAGTATTTT. The V call is TRBV11-2, the J call TRBJ2-3; possibly TRBD1 for D (5 bases). Trimming stripped 3 bases from V and 2 bases from J, with 15 bases between. The CDR3 covers 16 residues. The V gene's germline CDR1 is SGHAT and CDR2 FQNNGV. The whole variable domain, remainder taken from reference TRBV11-2 and TRBJ2-3, is EAGVAQSPRYKIIEKRQSVAFWCNPISGHATLYWYQQILGQGPKLLIQFQNNGVVDDSQLPKDRFSAERLKGVDSTLKIQPAKLEDSAVYLCASSFGRQRTTDTQYFGPGTRLTVL.

This clone has just one count. V gene TRBV2 combines with J gene TRBJ2-2; 11 nucleotides line up with TRBD1. Germline CDR1 and CDR2: SNHLY and FYNNEI. The trim removed 8 bases at V and 7 bases at J, leaving 9 bases unmatched. The CDR3 runs 15 residues. For the CDR3, the DNA is TGTGCCAGCGAACCTCCGGGACAGGGGGGCGGGGAGCTGTTTTTT. As protein: CASEPPGQGGGELFF.

This chain joins TRBV7-2 and TRBJ2-7; 11 nucleotides agree with TRBD1. The V segment lost 3 bases and the J segment 3 bases; nucleotides outside the gene matches: 4. CDR1 SGHTA and CDR2 FQGNSA come from the germline V gene. The CDR3 has 15 amino acids. Written as DNA, the CDR3 is TGTGCCAGCAGCTTGAGGACAGGGGGCCTCTACGAGCAGTACTTC. Translated, it gives CASSLRTGGLYEQYF. Filled out from reference TRBV7-2 and TRBJ2-7, the complete variable domain reads GAGVSQSPSNKVTEKGKDVELRCDPISGHTALYWYRQSLGQGLEFLIYFQGNSAPDKSGLPSDRFSAERTGGSVSTLTIQRTQQEDSAVYLCASSLRTGGLYEQYFGPGTRLTVT.

The CDR3 nucleotides are TGCGCCAGCAGCCCTAGATATATCACAGATACGCAGTATTTT. Amino acids: CASSPRYITDTQYF. This sequence joins TRBV5-1 and TRBJ2-3; D remains ambiguous. Germline CDR1 and CDR2: SGHRS and YFSETQ. Trimming stripped 4 bases from V and 2 bases from J, with 11 bases between. The CDR3 is 14 amino acids.

This clone has only a few counts. The V call is TRBV5-1, the J call TRBJ1-2; possible D gene TRBD1, 5 bases. V was shortened by 0 bases and J by 12 bases, with 12 bases between the two germline ends. The CDR3 totals 12 residues. Germline values: CDR1 SGHRS, CDR2 YFSETQ. In DNA, the CDR3 is TGCGCCAGCAGCTTGGATCGACAGATCCACACCTTC. Translating it yields CASSLDRQIHTF.

This clone was recorded at least ten times. V is TRBV7-9 and J is TRBJ1-2, with TRBD1 as a possible D gene (5 bases). Germline CDR1 and CDR2: SEHNR and FQNEAQ (reference sequence). This CDR3 is 14 amino acids long. V lost 6 bases, J lost 0 bases, and 11 bases lay in between. The CDR3 region is CASRTETANYGYTF. In nucleotides, the CDR3 is TGTGCCAGCAGGACGGAGACAGCTAACTATGGCTACACCTTC.

The chain employs TRBV3-1 (or the pseudogene TRBV3-2) and TRBJ2-7; 8 nucleotides align to TRBD2. This CDR3 is built from 15 residues. With V trimmed by 4 bases and J by 6 bases, 11 bases remained unmatched. Germline V lookup: CDR1 LGHDT, CDR2 YNNKEL (reference sequence). The CDR3 loop is CASSLLSGGAGEQYF. The CDR3 bases are TGTGCCAGCAGCCTCCTATCCGGGGGGGCCGGCGAGCAGTACTTC.

This chain uses TRBV2 with TRBJ1-2; D is possibly TRBD1 (5 bases). Germline loops: CDR1 SNHLY, CDR2 FYNNEI. V lost 4 bases and J 6 bases, leaving 15 bases between the germline ends. This CDR3 is 14 amino acids long. The CDR3 sequence: CASSVDPGWNGYTF. CDR3 nucleotide sequence: TGTGCCAGCAGTGTAGATCCAGGGTGGAATGGCTACACCTTC.

This rearrangement joins TRBV5-8 to TRBJ2-3, with a possible D match to TRBD2 (6 bases). V was clipped by 5 bases and J by 3 bases, with 19 bases between them. Germline assignment: CDR1 SGHTS and CDR2 YDEGEE. The CDR3 is 16 residues long. This CDR3 reads CASRNVVRGRTDTQYF. Here the CDR3 DNA reads TGTGCCAGCAGAAATGTGGTACGGGGGAGGACAGATACGCAGTATTTT.

This rearrangement joins TRBV12-5 to TRBJ1-3; a possible D gene is TRBD1 (5 bases). V lost 1 base, J lost 1 base, and 11 bases lay in between. From germline, CDR1 is LGHNT and CDR2 FRNRAP. The CDR3 totals 16 residues. CDR3 residues: CASGLGVQGSGNTIYF. The CDR3 DNA sequence: TGTGCTAGTGGTTTGGGTGTCCAGGGATCTGGAAACACCATATATTTT.

This clone was recorded once. The chain has TRBV11-2 and TRBJ1-2; D may be TRBD1 (6 bases). The CDR3 has 14 residues. Germline-derived CDR1 and CDR2 are SGHAT and FQNNGV. Between the trimmed V and J ends, which lost 4 bases and 4 bases, there was a span of 13 bases. The CDR3 DNA is TGTGCCAGCAGCTCTACCACAGGGAGCTATGGCTACACCTTC. As protein: CASSSTTGSYGYTF.

The rearrangement joins TRBV29-1 to TRBJ1-5; no clear D gene. Between the trimmed V and J ends, which lost 5 bases and 5 bases, there was a span of 10 bases. The CDR3 extends over 12 amino acids. Germline assignment: CDR1 SQVTM and CDR2 ANQGSEA. In DNA, the CDR3 is TGCAGCGTTCAACTATTGGATCAGCCCCAGCATTTT. Translation gives CSVQLLDQPQHF.

This clone showed up just a few times. This chain links TRBV28 with TRBJ1-6; D is uncertain. V was shortened by 8 bases and J by 9 bases, with 11 bases between the two germline ends. Germline loops: CDR1 MDHEN, CDR2 SYDVKM. CDR3 length: 12 residues. The CDR3 region is CASWAGGSPLHF. In DNA, the CDR3 is TGTGCCAGCTGGGCGGGTGGTTCACCCCTCCACTTT.

This sequence joins TRBV6-1 and TRBJ2-6; 8 nucleotides align to TRBD1. Germline assignment: CDR1 MNHNS and CDR2 SASEGT. V lost 2 bases to trimming and J lost 11 bases; unmatched junction nucleotides: 11. The CDR3 covers 16 residues. The CDR3 bases are TGTGCCAGCAGTGAATATCGGACAGGGAAGCACCACGTCCTGACTTTC. This codes for CASSEYRTGKHHVLTF.

This clone was detected once. V gene TRBV7-2 combines with J gene TRBJ1-6, with D uncertain. The CDR3 runs 16 residues. The V gene's germline CDR1 is SGHTA and CDR2 FQGNSA. V dropped 5 bases and J dropped 7 bases, with 18 bases sitting between them. CDR3 residues: CASSPSMAEPNSPLHF. For the CDR3, the DNA is TGTGCCAGCAGCCCTAGCATGGCAGAACCAAATTCACCCCTCCACTTT.

This clone turned up a few times. The chain is built from TRBV2 and TRBJ2-1, with 10 bases matching TRBD2. Germline-derived CDR1 and CDR2 are SNHLY and FYNNEI. The CDR3 sequence is 14 residues long. The ends lost 3 bases at V and 9 bases at J; junction bases unmatched: 5. Here the CDR3 DNA reads TGTGCCAGCAGTGACGGGACTAGCGCCTTTGAGCAGTTCTTC. Its translation: CASSDGTSAFEQFF.

The table lists this clone with a few counts. V is TRBV7-9 and J is TRBJ2-7; possibly TRBD1 for D (6 bases). V lost 1 base to trimming and J lost 9 bases, with 22 bases between them. Germline-derived CDR1 and CDR2 are SEHNR and FQNEAQ (reference sequence). The CDR3 consists of 16 residues. Here the CDR3 DNA reads TGTGCCAGCAGCTTAGGGTTTATGGGACACACCGCCTCGCAGTACTTC. This gives the protein CASSLGFMGHTASQYF.

The rearrangement joins TRBV11-1 to TRBJ1-2; D gene unclear. The CDR3 extends over 14 amino acids. The V end lost 3 bases, the J end lost 8 bases, and 16 bases lay between the germline ends. Per the germline V gene, CDR1 is SGHAT and CDR2 is FQDESV (reference sequence). In nucleotides, the CDR3 is TGTGCCAGCAGCTTGTATGGCCGGGAGGAAGGCTACACCTTC. Encoded protein: CASSLYGREEGYTF.

The rearrangement links TRBV7-2 to TRBJ2-1; TRBD2 is a possible D gene (5 bases). V lost 2 bases and J lost 5, with 7 bases in between. This CDR3 contains 13 residues. CDR1 is SGHTA and CDR2 is FQGNSA in the germline V gene. CDR3 coding DNA: TGTGCCAGCAGCTTAAGCGGAGACAATGAGCAGTTCTTC. Translation gives CASSLSGDNEQFF.

CDR3 sequence reads: CASIRGANSPLHF. CDR3 in DNA: TGTGCCAGCATCAGGGGGGCGAATTCACCCCTCCACTTT. V and J are TRBV28 and TRBJ1-6, with 7 bases that match TRBD1. CDR3 length equals 13 residues. Losses at the gene ends were 7 bases for V and 7 bases for J; bases not matched to a gene: 4. From germline, CDR1 is MDHEN and CDR2 SYDVKM.

CDR3 bases: TGCGCCAGCAGTCAATCTCGACAGGGCGAGACCCAGTACTTC. Encoded protein: CASSQSRQGETQYF. V gene TRBV23-1 combines with J gene TRBJ2-5; 7 nucleotides agree with TRBD1. TRBV23-1 belongs to the ORF category, with a function that is uncertain. Trimming cost V 0 bases and J 5 bases; bases outside gene matches: 3. The CDR3 runs 14 residues.

The chain joins TRBV6-2 or TRBV6-3 to TRBJ1-5, with D unresolved. The CDR3 has 13 amino acids. Per the germline V gene, CDR1 is MNHEY and CDR2 is SVGEGT. V was shortened by 4 bases and J by 7 bases, with 11 bases between the two germline ends. CDR3 protein: CASSFPGIQPQHF. The CDR3 nucleotides read TGTGCCAGCAGTTTTCCGGGGATACAGCCCCAGCATTTT.

This clone was seen just once. The V call is TRBV20-1, the J call TRBJ1-5; no clear D. V was cut by 3 bases and J by 0 bases, with 12 bases left in between. The CDR3 extends over 15 amino acids. The germline V gene has CDR1 DFQATT and CDR2 SNEGSKA (reference sequence). The CDR3 protein is CSASRQTYSNQPQHF. The CDR3 nucleotides are TGCAGTGCTAGTCGCCAGACTTATAGCAATCAGCCCCAGCATTTT.

This chain links TRBV20-1 with TRBJ1-2; the D is unclear. The CDR3 loop spans 11 amino acids. Germline loops: CDR1 DFQATT, CDR2 SNEGSKA (reference sequence). V dropped 6 bases and J dropped 3 bases, with 8 bases sitting between them. CDR3 DNA: TGCAGTGCCCTCGGGGACTATGGCTACACCTTC. Amino acid sequence: CSALGDYGYTF.

The gene calls are TRBV6-5 and TRBJ2-3, with a possible D match to TRBD1 (5 bases). CDR1 MNHEY and CDR2 SVGAGI come from the germline V gene. Trimming took off 5 bases at V and 1 base at J, with 13 bases between the two ends. The CDR3 sequence is 15 residues long. CDR3 residues: CASSPAGLGTDTQYF. The CDR3 DNA reads as TGTGCCAGCAGTCCAGCAGGGTTGGGCACAGATACGCAGTATTTT.

The J gene is TRBJ1-4, the V gene TRBV27; D uncertain. CDR3 length equals 14 residues. With 4 bases removed from V and 5 bases from J, the gap between germline ends came to 11 bases. CDR1 and CDR2 from the germline V gene are MNHEY and SMNVEV (reference sequence). The CDR3 loop is CASSWGRGNEKLFF. The CDR3 DNA reads TGTGCCAGCAGTTGGGGAAGAGGGAATGAAAAACTGTTTTTT. The whole variable domain, remainder taken from reference TRBV27 and TRBJ1-4, is EAQVTQNPRYLITVTGKKLTVTCSQNMNHEYMSWYRQDPGLGLRQIYYSMNVEVTDKGDVPEGYKVSRKEKRNFPLILESPSPNQTSLYFCASSWGRGNEKLFFGSGTQLSVL.

The chain's CDR3 is CASSQAGIDSEAFF. DNA of the CDR3: TGTGCCAGCAGCCAAGCGGGAATAGACTCTGAAGCTTTCTTT. The rearrangement uses TRBV3-1 (or the pseudogene TRBV3-2) and TRBJ1-1; D ambiguous. The CDR3 totals 14 residues. V was trimmed by 1 base and J by 6 bases, leaving 12 bases between them. Germline V gives CDR1 LGHDT, CDR2 YNNKEL (reference sequence).